One and the same sample provided the 20 T cell receptor beta chains below, sequenced in a study of blood T cell repertoires in COVID-19. Sequencing was performed with immunoSEQ multiplex PCR; in TCRdb, only in-frame clones are kept and a portion is missing. The repertoire includes fewer than 50,000 clones, about 80% of them detected once, and 11% to 15% sits in the top ten. Sequenced sample: peripheral blood. Every receptor here comes from a human donor in a cohort sampled during active COVID-19.

This chain uses TRBV10-1 with TRBJ2-7, with D maybe TRBD1 (6 bases). Looked up from germline, CDR1 is WNHNN and CDR2 is SYGVQD (reference sequence). CDR3 length: 15 amino acids. V was cut by 6 bases and J by 1 base, with 16 bases left in between. CDR3 bases: TGCGCCAGCAGCGACGTGGGGGCCCTTTCCTACGAGCAGTACTTC. It encodes CASSDVGALSYEQYF.

This clone was detected only a few times. The chain joins TRBV6-1 to TRBJ1-1; D is unclear. V lost 2 bases to trimming and J lost 10 bases, with 5 bases between them. The CDR3 spans 10 residues. Germline values: CDR1 MNHNS, CDR2 SASEGT. The CDR3: CASSETRAFF. The CDR3 DNA reads as TGTGCCAGCAGTGAAACAAGAGCTTTCTTT.

The genes are TRBV11-2 and TRBJ2-3; D not resolved. V was shortened by 0 bases and J by 3 bases, with 4 bases between the two germline ends. CDR1 is SGHAT and CDR2 is FQNNGV in the germline V gene. The CDR3 covers 13 residues. CDR3 sequence reads: CASSLERTDTQYF. The CDR3 coding sequence is TGTGCCAGCAGCTTAGAGCGGACAGATACGCAGTATTTT. Combining the CDR3 with reference TRBV11-2 and TRBJ2-3 gives the whole variable domain EAGVAQSPRYKIIEKRQSVAFWCNPISGHATLYWYQQILGQGPKLLIQFQNNGVVDDSQLPKDRFSAERLKGVDSTLKIQPAKLEDSAVYLCASSLERTDTQYFGPGTRLTVL.

The gene calls are TRBV30 and TRBJ2-5; 8 bases are shared with TRBD1. This CDR3 spans 15 amino acids. With 4 bases clipped from V and 5 bases from J, the junction kept 12 bases outside the gene matches. The germline gives CDR1 GTSNPN, CDR2 SVGIG (reference sequence). The CDR3 is CAWMGTGSFVETQYF. In nucleotides, the CDR3 is TGTGCCTGGATGGGGACAGGCAGTTTCGTTGAGACCCAGTACTTC.

J is TRBJ2-2 and V is TRBV14; D unclear. V shed 0 bases and J shed 1 base, with 9 bases lying between them. The CDR3 loop spans 16 amino acids. In germline, CDR1 is SGHDN, CDR2 FVKESK. CDR3 DNA: TGTGCCAGCAGCCAAGAAACCCCCAGGAACACCGGGGAGCTGTTTTTT. Amino acids: CASSQETPRNTGELFF. The whole variable domain, filled in from reference TRBV14 and TRBJ2-2, reads EAGVTQFPSHSVIEKGQTVTLRCDPISGHDNLYWYRRVMGKEIKFLLHFVKESKQDESGMPNNRFLAERTGGTYSTLKVQPAELEDSGVYFCASSQETPRNTGELFFGEGSRLTVL.

The rearrangement joins TRBV27 to TRBJ2-7, with 7 positions matching TRBD2. The V gene's germline CDR1 is MNHEY and CDR2 SMNVEV (reference sequence). This CDR3 is built from 14 residues. With 6 bases clipped from V and 3 bases from J, the junction kept 8 bases outside the gene matches. The CDR3 here is CASRATSEYYEQYF. CDR3 sequence (DNA): TGTGCCAGCAGGGCCACTAGCGAATACTACGAGCAGTACTTC.

V and J are TRBV12-3 or TRBV12-4 and TRBJ2-3; weak D call: TRBD2 (5 bases). The CDR3 consists of 12 residues. V gave up 7 bases and J gave up 5 bases, with 10 bases separating them. The CDR3 spells CASNGVEDTQYF. The CDR3 coding sequence is TGTGCCAGCAACGGGGTGGAAGATACGCAGTATTTT.

V usage is TRBV5-4 and J usage is TRBJ2-3, with 7 bases fitting TRBD1. With 4 bases clipped from V and 1 base from J, the junction kept 3 bases outside the gene matches. This CDR3 spans 14 amino acids. The V gene's germline CDR1 is SGHNT and CDR2 YYREEE (reference sequence). The CDR3 region is CASSDTGGTDTQYF. The DNA for the CDR3 is TGTGCCAGCAGCGACACAGGGGGCACAGATACGCAGTATTTT.

This CDR3 reads CASSFGGTGELFF. CDR3 DNA: TGCGCCAGCAGCTTCGGGGGCACCGGGGAGCTGTTTTTT. The V and J genes are TRBV5-1 and TRBJ2-2; tentative D call: TRBD2 (6 bases). The V and J ends lost 2 bases and 4 bases respectively, with 6 bases between them. The CDR3 length is 13 residues. Germline assignment: CDR1 SGHRS and CDR2 YFSETQ.

A few counts support this clone. This chain connects TRBV2 to TRBJ1-1, with 7 bases matching TRBD1. Germline V gene data show CDR1 as SNHLY and CDR2 as FYNNEI. The CDR3 is 13 residues long. The junction had 7 bases not matched to a gene; V was cut back by 7 bases and J by 5 bases. CDR3 bases: TGTGCCAGCACTCTGGCAGGGGGTACTGAAGCTTTCTTT. This encodes CASTLAGGTEAFF.

The V gene is TRBV12-3 or TRBV12-4, the J gene TRBJ1-1; tentatively, D is TRBD1 (5 bases). V was pared by 2 bases and J by 5 bases, with 9 bases between. CDR3 length: 13 amino acids. CDR3 DNA: TGTGCCAGCAGTTTACGGGGGACGACTGAAGCTTTCTTT. It encodes CASSLRGTTEAFF.

The rearrangement uses TRBV6-5 and TRBJ1-2; 8 bases are shared with TRBD1. Germline assignment: CDR1 MNHEY and CDR2 SVGAGI. The CDR3 consists of 14 residues. Trimming removed 0 bases from V and 12 bases from J; junction bases left unmatched: 9. The DNA for the CDR3 is TGTGCCAGCAGTTACTCGAGGACAGGGTCCCACCACACCTTC. Protein sequence: CASSYSRTGSHHTF.

This chain uses TRBV30 with TRBJ1-2; D gene unclear. Germline lookup yields CDR1 GTSNPN and CDR2 SVGIG (reference sequence). Trimming removed 4 bases at V and 4 bases at J, with 10 bases between. This CDR3 has 12 residues. DNA for the CDR3: TGTGCCTGGAACCGCGAACGCTATGGCTACACCTTC. Residues: CAWNRERYGYTF.

The V call is TRBV7-2, the J call TRBJ2-1; 9 bases line up with TRBD2. After removal of 5 bases from V and 3 bases from J, the junction contained 5 bases not matched to a gene. CDR3 length: 15 residues. Looked up from germline, CDR1 is SGHTA and CDR2 is FQGNSA. The DNA for the CDR3 is TGTGCCAGCAGCGAGACTAGCGGAAACTACAATGAGCAGTTCTTC. Amino acid sequence: CASSETSGNYNEQFF.

The V gene is TRBV7-6, the J gene TRBJ1-4; a possible D gene is TRBD1 (6 bases). V was shortened by 7 bases and J by 3 bases, with 12 bases between the two germline ends. The CDR3 contains 14 residues. Germline assignment: CDR1 SGHVS and CDR2 FNYEAQ. DNA for the CDR3: TGTGCCAGCACGGGGGGCGTTGCTAATGAAAAACTGTTTTTT. Translating it yields CASTGGVANEKLFF.

Here the CDR3 reads CASSEMGLAGVNEQFF. The DNA for the CDR3 is TGTGCCAGCAGTGAAATGGGGCTAGCGGGAGTTAATGAGCAGTTCTTC. The chain has TRBV2 and TRBJ2-1; 10 bases are shared with TRBD2. The CDR3 loop spans 16 amino acids. With V trimmed by 2 bases and J by 7 bases, 8 bases remained unmatched. Germline V CDR1 and CDR2: SNHLY, FYNNEI.

This clone was detected once. The chain links TRBV24-1 to TRBJ2-7; 8 bases fit TRBD1. Looked up from germline, CDR1 is KGHDR and CDR2 is SFDVKD. V was clipped by 0 bases and J by 2 bases; unmatched bases: 11. This CDR3 comprises 18 residues. The CDR3 region is CATSDLTMSGGMTYEQYF. The CDR3 DNA reads as TGTGCCACCAGTGATTTGACCATGTCAGGGGGCATGACCTACGAGCAGTACTTC.

This clone is medium-sized by share. The genes are TRBV30 and TRBJ2-1; 8 nucleotides agree with TRBD1. The length of the CDR3 is 14 residues. CDR1 is GTSNPN, CDR2 SVGIG, per germline (reference sequence). J gave up 4 bases and V 2 bases, and 4 bases lay outside the gene matches. CDR3 protein: CAWSTQGVYNEQFF. For the CDR3, the DNA is TGTGCCTGGAGTACACAGGGGGTATACAATGAGCAGTTCTTC. The entire variable domain, with the rest obtained from reference TRBV30 and TRBJ2-1, is as follows: SQTIHQWPATLVQPVGSPLSLECTVEGTSNPNLYWYRQAAGRGLQLLFYSVGIGQISSEVPQNLSASRPQDRQFILSSKKLLLSDSGFYLCAWSTQGVYNEQFFGPGTRLTVL.

J is TRBJ2-5 and V is TRBV11-3; 9 nucleotides agree with TRBD2. V was pared by 5 bases and J by 5 bases, with 15 bases of the junction left unmatched. Germline loops: CDR1 SGHNT, CDR2 YENEEA. The CDR3 totals 17 residues. The CDR3 loop reads CASSPRQGTRGGETQYF. The CDR3 region has the DNA TGTGCCAGCAGCCCCCGCCAGGGTACGCGGGGGGGGGAGACCCAGTACTTC.

The chain recombines TRBV7-9 with TRBJ1-2; D is unclear. The CDR3 has 14 amino acids. Germline V gene lookup returns CDR1 SEHNR and CDR2 FQNEAQ (reference sequence). Trimming cost V 5 bases and J 7 bases, with 17 bases left between them. CDR3 in amino acids: CASSPISRESGYTF. DNA of the CDR3: TGTGCCAGCAGCCCCATTTCGAGGGAGTCTGGCTACACCTTC.